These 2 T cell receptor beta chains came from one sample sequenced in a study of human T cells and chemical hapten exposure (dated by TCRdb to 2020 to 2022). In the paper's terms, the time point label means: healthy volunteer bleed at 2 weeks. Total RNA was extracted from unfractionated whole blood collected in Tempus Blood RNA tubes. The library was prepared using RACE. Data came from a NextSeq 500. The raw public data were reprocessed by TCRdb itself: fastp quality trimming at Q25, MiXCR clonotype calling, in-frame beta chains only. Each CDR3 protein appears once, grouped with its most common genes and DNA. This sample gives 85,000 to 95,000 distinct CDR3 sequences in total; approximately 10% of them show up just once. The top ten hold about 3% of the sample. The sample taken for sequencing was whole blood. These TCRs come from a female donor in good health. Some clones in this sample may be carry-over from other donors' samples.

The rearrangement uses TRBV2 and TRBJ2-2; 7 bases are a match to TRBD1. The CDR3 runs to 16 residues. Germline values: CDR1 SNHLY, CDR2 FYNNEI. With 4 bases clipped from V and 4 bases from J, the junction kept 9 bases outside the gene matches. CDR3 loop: CASSVPGTVRTGELFF. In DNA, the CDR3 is TGTGCCAGCAGTGTTCCTGGGACAGTGCGCACCGGGGAGCTGTTTTTT.

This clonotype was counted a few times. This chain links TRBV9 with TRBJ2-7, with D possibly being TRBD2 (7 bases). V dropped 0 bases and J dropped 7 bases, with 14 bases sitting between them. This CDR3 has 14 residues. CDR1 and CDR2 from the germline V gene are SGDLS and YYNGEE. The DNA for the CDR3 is TGTGCCAGCAGCGTAGATGGGGGGGCGCGGGAGCAGTACTTC. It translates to CASSVDGGAREQYF.